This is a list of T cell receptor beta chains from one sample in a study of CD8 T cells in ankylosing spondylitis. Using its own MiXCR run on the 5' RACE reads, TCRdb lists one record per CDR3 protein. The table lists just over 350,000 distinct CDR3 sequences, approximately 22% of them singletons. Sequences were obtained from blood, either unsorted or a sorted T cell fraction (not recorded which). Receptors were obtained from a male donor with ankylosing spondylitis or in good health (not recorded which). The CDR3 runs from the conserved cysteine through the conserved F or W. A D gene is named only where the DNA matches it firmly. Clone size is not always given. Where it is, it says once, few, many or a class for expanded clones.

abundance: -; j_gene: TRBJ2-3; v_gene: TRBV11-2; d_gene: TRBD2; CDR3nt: TGTGCCAGCAGCTCCTTGGGACTAGCGGGGGGTAGCACAGATACGCAGTATTTT; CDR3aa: CASSSLGLAGGSTDTQYF
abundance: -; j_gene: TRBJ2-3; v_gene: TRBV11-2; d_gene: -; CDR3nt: TGTGCCAGCAGCCTGGACCGAATGTTTAGCACAGATACGCAGTATTTT; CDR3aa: CASSLDRMFSTDTQYF
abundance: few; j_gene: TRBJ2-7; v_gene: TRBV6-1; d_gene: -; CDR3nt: TGTGCCAGCAGTGTGTTGCGGGGATCCACCGAGCAGTACTTC; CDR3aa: CASSVLRGSTEQYF
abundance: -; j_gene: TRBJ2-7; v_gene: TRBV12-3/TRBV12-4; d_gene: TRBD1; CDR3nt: TGTGCCAGCAGTGATCGACAGGGGGCTTTGTACCACGAGCAGTACTTC; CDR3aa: CASSDRQGALYHEQYF
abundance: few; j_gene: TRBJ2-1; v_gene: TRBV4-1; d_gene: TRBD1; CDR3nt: TGCGCCAGCAGCCTATCGGGACAGGGGTTTGAGCAGTTCTTC; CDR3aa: CASSLSGQGFEQFF
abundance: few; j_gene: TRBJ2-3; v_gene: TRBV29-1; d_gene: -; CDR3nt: TGCAGCGTTGTGCTGGTAGGGATAGGGTACACAGATACGCAGTATTTT; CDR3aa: CSVVLVGIGYTDTQYF
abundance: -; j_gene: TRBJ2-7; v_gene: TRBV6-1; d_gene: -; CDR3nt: TGTGCCAGCAATGGGCTAACCTACGAGCAGTACTTC; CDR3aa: CASNGLTYEQYF
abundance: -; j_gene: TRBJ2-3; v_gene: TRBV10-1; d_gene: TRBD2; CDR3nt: TGCGCCAGCAGTATAGGACTAGCGGGGGAGATGGCAGATACGCAGTATTTT; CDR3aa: CASSIGLAGEMADTQYF
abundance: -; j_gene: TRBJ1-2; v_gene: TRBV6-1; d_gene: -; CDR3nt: TGTGCCAGCAGCCTAGGTCAGGGATGGGGCTATGGCTACACCTTC; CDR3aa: CASSLGQGWGYGYTF
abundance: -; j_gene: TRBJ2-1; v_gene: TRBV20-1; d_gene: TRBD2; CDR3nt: TGCAGTGCCCACCTAGCGGGGGGCGGGGTTGATGAGCAGTTCTTC; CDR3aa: CSAHLAGGGVDEQFF
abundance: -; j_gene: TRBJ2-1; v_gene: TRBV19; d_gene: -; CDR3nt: TGTGCCAGTAGTCCTCTGCTAGCGATAGTCGATGAGCAGTTCTTC; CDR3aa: CASSPLLAIVDEQFF
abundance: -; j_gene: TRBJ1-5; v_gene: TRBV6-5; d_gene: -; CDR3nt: TGTGCCAGCAGTTACACCAGGGTGGGGCAGCCCCAGCATTTT; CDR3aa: CASSYTRVGQPQHF
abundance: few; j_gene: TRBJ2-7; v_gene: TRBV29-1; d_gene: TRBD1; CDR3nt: TGCAGCGTTGTAGGGACAGGGGTTTTCTACGAGCAGTACTTC; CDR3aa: CSVVGTGVFYEQYF
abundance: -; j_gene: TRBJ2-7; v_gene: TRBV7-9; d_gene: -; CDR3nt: TGTGCCAGCACGGGACGCAGGGGCCCCTACGAGCAGTACTTC; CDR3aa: CASTGRRGPYEQYF
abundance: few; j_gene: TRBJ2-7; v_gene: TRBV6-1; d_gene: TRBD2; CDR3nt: TGTGCCAGCAACCCACTAGCGGGGGGTTCCTACGAGCAGTACTTC; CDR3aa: CASNPLAGGSYEQYF
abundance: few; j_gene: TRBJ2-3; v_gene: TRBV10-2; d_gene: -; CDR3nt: TGCGCCAGCAGTGGGCCGACTAGTCTCCGCACAGATACGCAGTATTTT; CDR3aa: CASSGPTSLRTDTQYF
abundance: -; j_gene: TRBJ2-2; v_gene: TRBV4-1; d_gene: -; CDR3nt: TGCGCCAGCAGCCAAGAGCGGTCCGGGGAGCTGTTTTTT; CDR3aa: CASSQERSGELFF
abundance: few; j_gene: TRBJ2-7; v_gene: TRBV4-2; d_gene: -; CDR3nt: TGTGCCAGCAGTCAAATAGGCTCCTACGAGCAGTACTTC; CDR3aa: CASSQIGSYEQYF
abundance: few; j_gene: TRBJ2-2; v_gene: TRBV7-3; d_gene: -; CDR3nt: TGTGCCAGCAGCTTCGGGGTCATCGGCACCGGGGAGCTGTTTTTT; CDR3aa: CASSFGVIGTGELFF
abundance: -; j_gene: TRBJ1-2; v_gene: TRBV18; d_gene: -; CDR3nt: TGTGCCTCCTACAGGACTGGTTATGGCTACACCTTC; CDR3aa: CASYRTGYGYTF
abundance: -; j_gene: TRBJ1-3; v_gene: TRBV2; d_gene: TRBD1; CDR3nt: TGTGCCAGCAGTGAGGACAGGGGCGGGAACACCATATATTTT; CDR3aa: CASSEDRGGNTIYF
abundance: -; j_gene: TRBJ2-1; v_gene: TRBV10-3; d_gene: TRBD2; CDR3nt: TGTGCCATCACCGACCGACTAGCGGGGAAAAGCTCCTACAATGAGCAGTTCTTC; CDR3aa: CAITDRLAGKSSYNEQFF
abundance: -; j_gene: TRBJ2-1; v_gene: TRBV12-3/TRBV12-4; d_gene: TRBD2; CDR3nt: TGTGCCAGCAGTCTAGCGGGGGGGCTGGACAATGAGCAGTTCTTC; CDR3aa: CASSLAGGLDNEQFF
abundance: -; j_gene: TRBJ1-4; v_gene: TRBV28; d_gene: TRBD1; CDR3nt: TGTGCCAGCAGCCCGGAGACAGGGGCTTATGAAAAACTGTTTTTT; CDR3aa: CASSPETGAYEKLFF
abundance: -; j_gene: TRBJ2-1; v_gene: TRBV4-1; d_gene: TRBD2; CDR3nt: TGCGCCAGCAGCCTAATAGCGGGGGCCGAAAGAAATGAGCAGTTCTTC; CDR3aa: CASSLIAGAERNEQFF
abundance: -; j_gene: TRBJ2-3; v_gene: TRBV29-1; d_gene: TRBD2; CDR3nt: TGCAGCGTTGGACTAGCGGGGTCTACTAGCACAGATACGCAGTATTTT; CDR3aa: CSVGLAGSTSTDTQYF
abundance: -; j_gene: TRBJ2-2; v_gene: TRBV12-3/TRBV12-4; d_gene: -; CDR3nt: TGTGCCAGCAGTTATAGCCTGCAGCCCGGGGAGCTGTTTTTT; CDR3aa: CASSYSLQPGELFF
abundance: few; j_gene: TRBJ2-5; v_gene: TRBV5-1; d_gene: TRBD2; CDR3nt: TGCGCCAGCAGCCCCTGGGATCCGGGAGGGGAGACCCAGTACTTC; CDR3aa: CASSPWDPGGETQYF
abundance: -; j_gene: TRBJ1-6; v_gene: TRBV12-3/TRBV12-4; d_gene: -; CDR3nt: TGTGCCAGCAGAGGGAGCTATTCACCCCTCCACTTT; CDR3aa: CASRGSYSPLHF
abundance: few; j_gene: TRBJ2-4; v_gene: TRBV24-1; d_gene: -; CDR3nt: TGTGCCACCAGCGGAGCCGGGGCAGCGCAAAACATTCAGTACTTC; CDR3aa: CATSGAGAAQNIQYF
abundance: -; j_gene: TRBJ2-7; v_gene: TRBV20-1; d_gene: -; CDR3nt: TGCAGTACCGAGACAGGTCCCTCCTACGAGCAGTACTTC; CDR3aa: CSTETGPSYEQYF
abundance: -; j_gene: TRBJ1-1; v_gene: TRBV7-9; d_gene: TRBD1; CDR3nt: TGTGCCAGCAGCTTACAGGGGGCACGACCTGAAGCTTTCTTT; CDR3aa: CASSLQGARPEAFF
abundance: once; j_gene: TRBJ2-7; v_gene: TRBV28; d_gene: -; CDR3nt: TGTGCCAGCAGTCCCGGGACGGAGTACGAGCAGTACTTC; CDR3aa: CASSPGTEYEQYF
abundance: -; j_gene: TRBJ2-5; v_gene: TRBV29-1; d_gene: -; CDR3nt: TGCAGCGTGGGGACCCAGTACTTC; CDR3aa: CSVGTQYF
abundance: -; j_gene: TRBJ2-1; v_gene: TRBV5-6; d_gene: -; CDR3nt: TGTGCCAGCAGAACTTGGCAGGGGGGCTTCGATGAGCAGTTCTTC; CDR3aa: CASRTWQGGFDEQFF
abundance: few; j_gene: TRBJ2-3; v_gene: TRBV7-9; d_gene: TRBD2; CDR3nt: TGTGCCCACGGCGGGGGATCCACAGATACGCAGTATTTT; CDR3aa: CAHGGGSTDTQYF
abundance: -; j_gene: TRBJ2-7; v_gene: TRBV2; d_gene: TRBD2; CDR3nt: TGTGCCAGCAGTGAGTGGACTAGCGGACTGGGGTCCTACGAGCAGTACTTC; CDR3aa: CASSEWTSGLGSYEQYF
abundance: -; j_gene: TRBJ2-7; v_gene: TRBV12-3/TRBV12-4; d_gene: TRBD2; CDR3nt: TGTGCCAGCAGTTTAGCGGTTGGACTAGCTTCCTACGAGCAGTACTTC; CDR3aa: CASSLAVGLASYEQYF
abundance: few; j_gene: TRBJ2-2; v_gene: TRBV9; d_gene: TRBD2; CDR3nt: TGTGCCAGCAGCGTAGCCCTGAGGAGGACTAGCGGGGAACACACCGGGGAGCTGTTTTTT; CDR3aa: CASSVALRRTSGEHTGELFF
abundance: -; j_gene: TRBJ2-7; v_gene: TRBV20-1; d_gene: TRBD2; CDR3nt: TGCAGTGCGCTAGCGGGTCTCTACGAGCAGTACTTC; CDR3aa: CSALAGLYEQYF
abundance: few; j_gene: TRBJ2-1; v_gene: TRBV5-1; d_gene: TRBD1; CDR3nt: TGCGCCAGCTCGACAGGGGACCACAATGAGCAGTTCTTC; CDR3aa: CASSTGDHNEQFF
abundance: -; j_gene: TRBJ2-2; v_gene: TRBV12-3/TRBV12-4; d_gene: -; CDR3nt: TGTGCCAGCAGTTTTGGGGACATTGGGGAGCTGTTTTTT; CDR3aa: CASSFGDIGELFF
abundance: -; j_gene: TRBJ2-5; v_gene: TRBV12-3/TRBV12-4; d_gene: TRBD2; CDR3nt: TGTGCCAGCAGTGGACTAGCGGGATACCAAGAGACCCAGTACTTC; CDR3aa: CASSGLAGYQETQYF
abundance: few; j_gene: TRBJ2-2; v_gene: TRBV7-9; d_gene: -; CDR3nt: TGTGCCAGCAGCCCCAGGCAGTGGAACACCGGGGAGCTGTTTTTT; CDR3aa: CASSPRQWNTGELFF
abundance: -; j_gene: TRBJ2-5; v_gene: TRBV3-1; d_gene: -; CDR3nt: TGTGCCAGCAGCCAAGGATCGAGACTAGGCCAAGAGACCCAGTACTTC; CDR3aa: CASSQGSRLGQETQYF
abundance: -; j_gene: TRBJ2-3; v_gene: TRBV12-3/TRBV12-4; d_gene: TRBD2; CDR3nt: TGTGCCAGCCTAGCGGACTTCACAGATACGCAGTATTTT; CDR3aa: CASLADFTDTQYF
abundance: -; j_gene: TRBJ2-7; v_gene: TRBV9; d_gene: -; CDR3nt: TGTGCCAGCAGCCCTTTGATGTGGGGGGAGCAGTACTTC; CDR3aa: CASSPLMWGEQYF
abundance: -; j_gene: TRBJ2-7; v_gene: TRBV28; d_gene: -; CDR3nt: TGTGCCAGCAGTTTAGTCGAGCAATACGAGCAGTACTTC; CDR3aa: CASSLVEQYEQYF
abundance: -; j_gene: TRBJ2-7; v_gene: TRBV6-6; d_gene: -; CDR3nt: TGTGCCAGCACACTCAGCCTTTCCTACGAGCAGTACTTC; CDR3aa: CASTLSLSYEQYF
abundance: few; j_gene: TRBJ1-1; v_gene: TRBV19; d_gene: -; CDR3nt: TGTGCCAGTAGTATCGGGACTATGAACACTGAAGCTTTCTTT; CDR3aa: CASSIGTMNTEAFF
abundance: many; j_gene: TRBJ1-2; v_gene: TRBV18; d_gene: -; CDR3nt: TGTGCCAGCTCACCACCGCAGATCCAATATGGCTACACCTTC; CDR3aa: CASSPPQIQYGYTF
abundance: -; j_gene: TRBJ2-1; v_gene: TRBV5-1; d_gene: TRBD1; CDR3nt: TGCGCCAGCAGCGGAACCGGGACAGAGACCTACAATGAGCAGTTCTTC; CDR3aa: CASSGTGTETYNEQFF
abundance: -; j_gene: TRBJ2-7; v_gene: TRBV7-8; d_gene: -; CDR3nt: TGTGCCAGCAGCCAAGCGGGACAGGCCCCCTACGAGCAGTACTTC; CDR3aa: CASSQAGQAPYEQYF
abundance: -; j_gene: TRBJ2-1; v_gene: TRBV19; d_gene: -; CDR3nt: TGTGCCAGTAGTATACCGGACAGCTCCTACAATGAGCAGTTCTTC; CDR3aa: CASSIPDSSYNEQFF
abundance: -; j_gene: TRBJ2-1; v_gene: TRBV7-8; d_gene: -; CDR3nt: TGTGCCGTTCAGCAGTCGGATGAGCAGTTCTTC; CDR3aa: CAVQQSDEQFF
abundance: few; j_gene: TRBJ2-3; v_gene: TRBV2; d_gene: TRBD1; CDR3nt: TGTGCCAGCAGGGCCGGGACAGATACAGATACGCAGTATTTT; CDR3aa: CASRAGTDTDTQYF
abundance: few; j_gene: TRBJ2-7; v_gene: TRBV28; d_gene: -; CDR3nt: TGTGCCAGCAGTCCCCGGTTGACCTCCTACGAGCAGTACTTC; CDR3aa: CASSPRLTSYEQYF
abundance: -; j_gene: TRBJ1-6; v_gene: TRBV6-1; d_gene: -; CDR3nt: TGTGCCAGCACCCAAGGGACCTATAATTCACCCCTCCACTTT; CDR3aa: CASTQGTYNSPLHF
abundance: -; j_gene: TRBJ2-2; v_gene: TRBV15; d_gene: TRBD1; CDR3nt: TGTGCCACCAGCAGCCCACAGGGACAGCGGAACACCGGGGAGCTGTTTTTT; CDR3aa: CATSSPQGQRNTGELFF
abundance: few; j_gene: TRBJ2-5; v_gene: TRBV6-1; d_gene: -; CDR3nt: TGTGCCAGCAGTGGACGTGCGAGGGACCGAGGGTCGGAGACCCAGTACTTC; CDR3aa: CASSGRARDRGSETQYF